The sequence of this T cell receptor (beta chain) was determined in a study of T cell clonality in common variable immunodeficiency. Profiled with immunoSEQ multiplex PCR; TCRdb holds only in-frame clones, not every one. This sample comprises 57,000 or so clones, none seen once only. Whole-study results and caveats: Compared with healthy controls, CVID subjects showed increased TCRbeta clonality, mostly in about a third.

The CDR3 extends over 14 amino acids. With 5 bases removed from V and 0 bases from J, the gap between germline ends came to 11 bases. Germline loops: CDR1 MDHEN, CDR2 SYDVKM. This clone was counted ten times or more. The antigen remains unidentified. The read gets to within 3 residues of the CDR3 end, and the germline J gene fills in the rest. The source material was peripheral blood mononuclear cells. The clonotype comes from a person between 18 and 70 years old in good health. The chain links TRBV28 to TRBJ2-7; D might be TRBD1 (6 bases). CDR3 in amino acids: CASSPGQSSYEQYF. The DNA read from the CDR3 is TGTGCCAGCAGTCCAGGACAGTCCTCCTACGAG.